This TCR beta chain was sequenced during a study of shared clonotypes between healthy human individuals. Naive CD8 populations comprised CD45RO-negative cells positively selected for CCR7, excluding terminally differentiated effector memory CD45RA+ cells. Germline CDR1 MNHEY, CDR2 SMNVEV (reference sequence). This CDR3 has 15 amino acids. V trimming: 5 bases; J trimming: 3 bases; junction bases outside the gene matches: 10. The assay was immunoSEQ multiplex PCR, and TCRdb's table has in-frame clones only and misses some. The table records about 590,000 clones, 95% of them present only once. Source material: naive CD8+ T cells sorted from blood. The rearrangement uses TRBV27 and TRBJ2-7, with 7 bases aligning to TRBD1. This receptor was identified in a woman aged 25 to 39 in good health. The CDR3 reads CASSPSGTAYYEQYF. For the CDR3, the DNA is TGTGCCAGCAGTCCCTCCGGGACAGCCTACTACGAGCAGTACTTC.